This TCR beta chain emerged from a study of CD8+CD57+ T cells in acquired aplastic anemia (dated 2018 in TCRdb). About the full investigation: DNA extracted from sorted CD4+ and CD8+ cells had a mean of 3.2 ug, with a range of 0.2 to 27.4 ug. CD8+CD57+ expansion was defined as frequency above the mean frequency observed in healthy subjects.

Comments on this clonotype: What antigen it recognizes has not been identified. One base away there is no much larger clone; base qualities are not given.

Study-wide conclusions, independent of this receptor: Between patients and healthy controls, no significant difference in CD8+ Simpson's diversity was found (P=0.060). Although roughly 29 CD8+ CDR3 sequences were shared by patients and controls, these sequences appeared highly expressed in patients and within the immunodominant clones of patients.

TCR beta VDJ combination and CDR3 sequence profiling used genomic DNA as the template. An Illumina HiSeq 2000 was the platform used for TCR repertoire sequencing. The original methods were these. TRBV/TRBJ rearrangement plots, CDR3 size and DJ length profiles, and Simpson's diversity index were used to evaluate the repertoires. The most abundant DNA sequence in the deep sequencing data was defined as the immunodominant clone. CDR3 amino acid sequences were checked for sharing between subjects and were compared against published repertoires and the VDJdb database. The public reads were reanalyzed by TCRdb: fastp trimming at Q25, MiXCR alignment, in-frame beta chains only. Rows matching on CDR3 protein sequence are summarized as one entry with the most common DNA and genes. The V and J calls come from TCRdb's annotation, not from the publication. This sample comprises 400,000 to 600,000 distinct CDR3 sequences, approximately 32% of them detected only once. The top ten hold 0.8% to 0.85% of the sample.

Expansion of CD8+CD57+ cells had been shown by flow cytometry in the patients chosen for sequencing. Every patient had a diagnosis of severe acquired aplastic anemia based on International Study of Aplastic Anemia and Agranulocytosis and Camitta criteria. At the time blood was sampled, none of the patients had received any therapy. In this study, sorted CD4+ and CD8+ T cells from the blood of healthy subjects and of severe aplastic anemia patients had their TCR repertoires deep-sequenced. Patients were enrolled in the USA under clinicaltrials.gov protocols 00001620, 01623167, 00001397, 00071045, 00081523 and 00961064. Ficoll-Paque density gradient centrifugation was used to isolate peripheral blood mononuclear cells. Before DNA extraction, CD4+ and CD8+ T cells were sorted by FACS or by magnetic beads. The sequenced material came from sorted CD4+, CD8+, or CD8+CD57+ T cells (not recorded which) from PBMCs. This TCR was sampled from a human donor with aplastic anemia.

CDR3 loop: CASSIDRGAETQYF. Here is the DNA: TGTGCCAGTAGTATAGATCGGGGCGCAGAGACCCAGTACTTC. The V gene is TRBV19 and the J gene is TRBJ2-5; the D element could tentatively be TRBD1 or TRBD2, as 5 bases agree for each. V loses 0 bases, J loses 4 bases, and the germline ends lie 9 bases apart. From the cysteine through the phenylalanine, the CDR3 covers 14 amino acids. The retained sequence is limited to the CDR3, 42 bases, with the frame set at the first base. CDR1 LNHDA and CDR2 SQIVND are derived from the germline V gene (reference sequence).